The 29 T cell receptor beta chains reported below all come from one sample, sequenced in a study of blood T cell repertoires in COVID-19. Repertoires were generated with immunoSEQ multiplex PCR, while TCRdb's copy carries only in-frame clones and drops some. The data contain about 46,000 clones, 70% to 90% of them seen just once; the ten biggest clones take up less than 20%. Material for sequencing was peripheral blood. The receptors come from a human donor in a cohort sampled during active COVID-19. The donor label of this sample is uncertain.

This chain connects TRBV20-1 to TRBJ2-1, with D possibly TRBD2 on 5 matching bases. Germline V gene sequence: CDR1 DFQATT, CDR2 SNEGSKA (reference sequence). The length of the CDR3 is 11 residues. Trimming took off 6 bases at V and 9 bases at J, with 12 bases between the two ends. CDR3 coding DNA: TGCAGTGCCGGGGTTCGGGGTGAGCAGTTCTTC. As protein: CSAGVRGEQFF.

J is TRBJ2-1 and V is TRBV19; 10 nucleotides match TRBD2. Germline V gene data show CDR1 as LNHDA and CDR2 as SQIVND (reference sequence). With V trimmed by 6 bases and J by 3 bases, 5 bases remained unmatched. CDR3 length equals 15 residues. In DNA form, the CDR3 reads TGTGCCAGTAGCCCTAGCGGGGGATTCTACAATGAGCAGTTCTTC. This sequence encodes CASSPSGGFYNEQFF.

The chain recombines TRBV9 with TRBJ1-2; D is unresolved. Trimming pared 0 bases from V and 4 bases from J, leaving 7 bases between. The CDR3 has 13 residues. The V gene's germline CDR1 is SGDLS and CDR2 YYNGEE. In DNA, the CDR3 is TGTGCCAGCAGCGTAGGCGCCGGCTATGGCTACACCTTC. The encoded protein is CASSVGAGYGYTF.

The chain has TRBV24-1 and TRBJ2-2; D unclear. CDR1 KGHDR and CDR2 SFDVKD come from the germline V gene. The length of the CDR3 is 15 residues. Between the trimmed V and J ends, which lost 3 bases and 5 bases, there was a span of 12 bases. CDR3 region: CATSDASHGTGELFF. CDR3 nucleotide sequence: TGTGCCACCAGTGATGCCTCCCACGGGACCGGGGAGCTGTTTTTT.

This chain connects TRBV18 to TRBJ2-1, with 12 bases fitting TRBD2. Germline CDR1 and CDR2: KGHSH and LQKENI. V dropped 4 bases and J dropped 0; count of bases not matched to a gene: 13. This CDR3 spans 20 amino acids. The DNA for the CDR3 is TGTGCCAGCTCACTCTTCTTGACTAGCGGGGGAACCTCCTCCTACAATGAGCAGTTCTTC. Encoded protein: CASSLFLTSGGTSSYNEQFF. The full variable domain, rest sourced from reference TRBV18 and TRBJ2-1, is NAGVMQNPRHLVRRRGQEARLRCSPMKGHSHVYWYRQLPEEGLKFMVYLQKENIIDESGMPKERFSAEFPKEGPSILRIQQVVRGDSAAYFCASSLFLTSGGTSSYNEQFFGPGTRLTVL.

This clone was observed a handful of times. This chain links TRBV2 with TRBJ1-2; D perhaps matches TRBD1 (6 bases). Trimming removed 7 bases from V and 8 bases from J, with 14 bases in between. Germline V gene data show CDR1 as SNHLY and CDR2 as FYNNEI. This CDR3 region has 12 residues. CDR3 protein: CASIPDSFGYTF. The DNA of the CDR3 is TGTGCCAGCATCCCGGACAGTTTCGGCTACACCTTC.

This clone has only one observation. The V gene is TRBV2, the J gene TRBJ2-2; TRBD2 matches 7 bases. The CDR3 is made up of 16 amino acids. Trimming took 8 bases from V and 6 from J; bases not matched to a gene: 15. The germline gives CDR1 SNHLY, CDR2 FYNNEI. This CDR3 reads CASAVGGEGKAGELFF. CDR3 DNA: TGTGCCAGCGCAGTGGGTGGGGAGGGAAAGGCCGGGGAGCTGTTTTTT.

The rearrangement joins TRBV27 to TRBJ2-3, with a weak D call TRBD2 (6 bases). The CDR3 length is 16 residues. The germline V gene encodes CDR1 MNHEY and CDR2 SMNVEV (reference sequence). V gave up 3 bases and J gave up 6 bases, with 19 bases separating them. The CDR3 DNA follows: TGTGCCAGCAGTTTGGAGGGACCAACCGGATACGATACGCAGTATTTT. This codes for CASSLEGPTGYDTQYF.

The chain carries TRBV5-3 and TRBJ2-1; TRBD1 aligns across 8 bases. TRBV5-3 is an ORF; its function is uncertain. The CDR3 is made up of 16 amino acids. Trimming cost V 0 bases and J 4 bases; bases outside gene matches: 6. The CDR3 reads CARSLGTGTKYNEQFF. CDR3 DNA: TGTGCCAGAAGCTTGGGGACAGGGACCAAATACAATGAGCAGTTCTTC.

The chain combines TRBV5-4 with TRBJ2-3; tentatively, D is TRBD2 (7 bases). V lost 4 bases and J lost 6, with 15 bases in between. Looked up from germline, CDR1 is SGHNT and CDR2 is YYREEE (reference sequence). The CDR3 covers 14 residues. In DNA, the CDR3 is TGTGCCAGCAGCACGGCGGGGGCCGGGGATACGCAGTATTTT. This translates into CASSTAGAGDTQYF. Complete variable domain (other parts from reference TRBV5-4 and TRBJ2-3): ETGVTQSPTHLIKTRGQQVTLRCSSQSGHNTVSWYQQALGQGPQFIFQYYREEENGRGNFPPRFSGLQFPNYSSELNVNALELDDSALYLCASSTAGAGDTQYFGPGTRLTVL.

The chain carries TRBV18 and TRBJ1-2, with 10 bases identical to TRBD1. This CDR3 region has 17 residues. The trim removed 3 bases at V and 4 bases at J, leaving 11 bases unmatched. In germline, CDR1 is KGHSH, CDR2 LQKENI. For the CDR3, the DNA is TGTGCCAGCTCACCCGGCCCCTCCGGGACAGGGGCCTATGGCTACACCTTC. This encodes CASSPGPSGTGAYGYTF.

The chain combines TRBV9 with TRBJ2-1; a possible D gene is TRBD1 (6 bases). V was trimmed by 6 bases and J by 0 bases, leaving 16 bases between them. The germline V gene has CDR1 SGDLS and CDR2 YYNGEE. The CDR3 is made up of 16 amino acids. The chain's CDR3 is CASIRGAGGSYNEQFF. Here the CDR3 DNA reads TGTGCCAGCATCAGGGGCGCAGGTGGCTCCTACAATGAGCAGTTCTTC.

V usage is TRBV7-2 and J usage is TRBJ2-5, with TRBD1 matching over 7 bases. The germline V gene has CDR1 SGHTA and CDR2 FQGNSA. The CDR3 runs 14 residues. J gave up 9 bases and V 4 bases, and 11 bases lay outside the gene matches. The CDR3 here is CASSSDRWEGAQYF. CDR3 nucleotides: TGTGCCAGCAGCTCGGACAGGTGGGAAGGGGCCCAGTACTTC.

The genes are TRBV12-3 or TRBV12-4 and TRBJ1-3; the D is unclear. Trimming shortened V by 3 bases and J by 4 bases, and 7 bases separated the two germline ends. CDR3 length: 13 residues. CDR3 in amino acids: CASSLRGGNTIYF. The CDR3 nucleotides read TGTGCCAGCAGTTTGAGAGGGGGAAACACCATATATTTT.

As DNA, the CDR3 is TGTGCCAGCAGCACTAGGCCCGGGACAGGGAAAGAGACCCAGTACTTC. Encoded protein: CASSTRPGTGKETQYF. The rearrangement links TRBV9 to TRBJ2-5; 9 nucleotides match TRBD1. J was trimmed by 3 bases and V by 4 bases; bases with no gene match: 10. Germline values: CDR1 SGDLS, CDR2 YYNGEE. The length of the CDR3 is 16 residues.

The genes are TRBV2 and TRBJ2-5; unclear D gene. V lost 4 bases to trimming and J lost 1 base, with 16 bases between them. Germline V gives CDR1 SNHLY, CDR2 FYNNEI. This CDR3 spans 16 amino acids. The CDR3 sequence: CASSVSPSTGQETQYF. The DNA of the CDR3 is TGTGCCAGCAGTGTCTCTCCGTCCACCGGCCAAGAGACCCAGTACTTC.

V and J are TRBV5-1 and TRBJ2-4; D might be TRBD2 (6 bases). Germline V lookup: CDR1 SGHRS, CDR2 YFSETQ. The length of the CDR3 is 15 residues. Trimming stripped 4 bases from V and 0 bases from J, with 11 bases between. CDR3 in DNA: TGCGCCAGCAGCCCGGGGACTCTAGCCAAAAACATTCAGTACTTC. Translation: CASSPGTLAKNIQYF.

The chain combines TRBV7-2 with TRBJ2-3; 11 nucleotides align to TRBD2. The ends lost 0 bases at V and 4 bases at J; junction bases unmatched: 3. The CDR3 runs to 16 residues. Looked up from germline, CDR1 is SGHTA and CDR2 is FQGNSA. CDR3 sequence reads: CASSLAASGGSDTQYF. CDR3 sequence (DNA): TGTGCCAGCAGCTTAGCGGCTAGCGGGGGGTCAGATACGCAGTATTTT. Together with reference TRBV7-2 and TRBJ2-3, the CDR3 gives the full variable domain: GAGVSQSPSNKVTEKGKDVELRCDPISGHTALYWYRQSLGQGLEFLIYFQGNSAPDKSGLPSDRFSAERTGGSVSTLTIQRTQQEDSAVYLCASSLAASGGSDTQYFGPGTRLTVL.

The rearrangement joins TRBV5-1 to TRBJ2-5; tentatively, D is TRBD2 (6 bases). The V and J ends lost 4 bases and 5 bases respectively, with 18 bases between them. Germline V lookup: CDR1 SGHRS, CDR2 YFSETQ. There are 15 residues in the CDR3. The chain's CDR3 is CASSPRGGAPETQYF. The CDR3 nucleotides read TGCGCCAGCAGCCCGAGGGGCGGGGCGCCGGAGACCCAGTACTTC.

The rearrangement links TRBV5-1 to TRBJ1-1; no definite D call. V lost 4 bases and J 1 base, leaving 11 bases between the germline ends. CDR3 length: 14 amino acids. Germline values: CDR1 SGHRS, CDR2 YFSETQ. The CDR3 nucleotides are TGCGCCAGCAGCCGCGGGCGGGAGAACACTGAAGCTTTCTTT. This gives the protein CASSRGRENTEAFF.

CDR3 sequence: CASSDSRKGRGETQYF. CDR3 sequence (DNA): TGTGCCAGCAGTGATAGTCGGAAGGGCAGGGGAGAGACCCAGTACTTC. The chain combines TRBV6-4 with TRBJ2-5; D might be TRBD1 (6 bases). This CDR3 has 16 amino acids. The V end lost 3 bases, the J end lost 4 bases, and 18 bases lay between the germline ends. Germline loops: CDR1 MRHNA, CDR2 SNTAGT.

V gene TRBV19 combines with J gene TRBJ2-3; 7 bases match TRBD1. V lost 9 bases to trimming and J lost 2 bases; unmatched junction nucleotides: 8. Germline values: CDR1 LNHDA, CDR2 SQIVND (reference sequence). This CDR3 has 14 residues. The CDR3 is CASRDSLPTDTQYF. The DNA of the CDR3 is TGTGCCAGCCGGGACAGCCTCCCCACAGATACGCAGTATTTT.

This clone turned up a few times. The chain recombines TRBV29-1 with TRBJ2-3; D ambiguous. The CDR3 loop spans 15 amino acids. CDR1 and CDR2 from the germline V gene are SQVTM and ANQGSEA. V lost 4 bases and J 0 bases, leaving 14 bases between the germline ends. Written as DNA, the CDR3 is TGCAGCGTTGCGTCACTGTCCTCTAGCACAGATACGCAGTATTTT. It encodes CSVASLSSSTDTQYF.

V and J are TRBV27 and TRBJ2-7, with 9 bases lining up with TRBD2. Per the germline V gene, CDR1 is MNHEY and CDR2 is SMNVEV (reference sequence). This CDR3 has 15 residues. Unmatched junction bases numbered 10, after V lost 6 bases and J lost 4 bases. The CDR3 spells CASREYSGGTYEQYF. The CDR3 nucleotides read TGTGCCAGCAGGGAGTATAGCGGGGGCACGTACGAGCAGTACTTC.

The rearrangement uses TRBV29-1 and TRBJ2-3; 11 positions match TRBD2. V shed 4 bases and J 5 bases; nucleotides not matched to a gene: 8. The CDR3 covers 15 residues. CDR1 SQVTM and CDR2 ANQGSEA come from the germline V gene. CDR3 amino acids: CSVVGSGGAGDTQYF. Written as DNA, the CDR3 is TGCAGCGTTGTGGGTAGCGGGGGGGCAGGAGATACGCAGTATTTT.

The rearrangement uses TRBV3-1 (or the pseudogene TRBV3-2) and TRBJ1-2, with 9 nucleotides matching TRBD1. Losses at the gene ends were 5 bases for V and 2 bases for J; bases not matched to a gene: 3. The CDR3 totals 14 residues. Germline CDR1 is LGHDT and CDR2 is YNNKEL (reference sequence). The CDR3: CASSKGQGNYGYTF. CDR3 coding DNA: TGTGCCAGCAGCAAGGGACAGGGAAACTATGGCTACACCTTC.

The chain joins TRBV2 to TRBJ1-3; a possible D gene is TRBD1 (5 bases). This CDR3 contains 15 residues. Germline V gene lookup returns CDR1 SNHLY and CDR2 FYNNEI. Trimming stripped 3 bases from V and 1 base from J, with 10 bases between. The DNA for the CDR3 is TGTGCCAGCAGTGAGGAACAGGCGTCTGGAAACACCATATATTTT. Translation gives CASSEEQASGNTIYF.

V usage is TRBV27 and J usage is TRBJ1-1; the match to TRBD1 covers 9 bases. Germline-derived CDR1 and CDR2 are MNHEY and SMNVEV (reference sequence). With V trimmed by 4 bases and J by 3 bases, 9 bases remained unmatched. The CDR3 is made up of 16 amino acids. The CDR3 sequence is CASSSTRTGAHTEAFF. CDR3 nucleotide sequence: TGTGCCAGCAGTTCGACTAGGACAGGGGCGCACACTGAAGCTTTCTTT.

This chain uses TRBV19 with TRBJ2-5; 10 bases align to TRBD1. V was pared by 7 bases and J by 5 bases, with 7 bases of the junction left unmatched. Germline CDR1 is LNHDA and CDR2 is SQIVND (reference sequence). There are 14 residues in the CDR3. This CDR3 reads CASNPTGGWETQYF. The CDR3, as DNA: TGTGCCAGTAACCCGACAGGGGGCTGGGAGACCCAGTACTTC.